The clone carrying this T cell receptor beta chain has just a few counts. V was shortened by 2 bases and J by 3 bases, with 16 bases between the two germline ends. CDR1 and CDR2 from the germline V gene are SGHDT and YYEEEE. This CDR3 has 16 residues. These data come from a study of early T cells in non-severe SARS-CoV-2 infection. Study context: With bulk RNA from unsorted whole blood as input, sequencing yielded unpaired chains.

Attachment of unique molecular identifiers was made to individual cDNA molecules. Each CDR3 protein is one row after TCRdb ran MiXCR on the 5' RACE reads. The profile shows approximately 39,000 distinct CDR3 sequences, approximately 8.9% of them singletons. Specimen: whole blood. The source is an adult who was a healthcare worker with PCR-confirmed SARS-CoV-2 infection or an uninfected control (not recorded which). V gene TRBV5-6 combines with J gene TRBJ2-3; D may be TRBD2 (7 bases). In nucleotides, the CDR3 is TGTGCCAGCAGCTTTCGGGGGGCGACGAGGACAGATACGCAGTATTTT. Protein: CASSFRGATRTDTQYF.